A selection of T cell receptor beta chains follows, all from one sample in a study of T-cell memory formation after mild COVID-19. In TCRdb, the 5' RACE reads were re-called with MiXCR into one record per CDR3 protein. The table has a few hundred thousand distinct CDR3 sequences, more than 20% seen once. The sequenced sample was PBMCs or a T cell subset sorted from them (not recorded which). The receptors here all came from a man between 18 and 29 years old who had mild COVID-19 (a few samples of this study predate the infection). Cell type and time point are not known. Each CDR3 is given with its conserved first and last residue. A D gene is named only where the DNA matches it firmly. Expanded clones are given a class, and other clones once, few, many or no size at all.

j_gene | d_gene | v_gene | abundance | len | CDR3nt | CDR3aa
TRBJ2-5 | - | TRBV28 | - | 13 | TGTGCCAGCAGTTCCTATGCTGGGGAGACCCAGTACTTC | CASSSYAGETQYF
TRBJ2-1 | - | TRBV29-1 | - | 15 | TGCAGCGTTGACAAGGGCGGTCTCGGTTACAATGAGCAGTTCTTC | CSVDKGGLGYNEQFF
TRBJ2-3 | - | TRBV7-2 | few | 15 | TGTGCCAGCAGCTTATCCCTCTCGGGCCGGAATACGCAGTATTTT | CASSLSLSGRNTQYF
TRBJ1-5 | TRBD1 | TRBV30 | - | 14 | TGTGCCTGGAGTGTACTCCAGGGGGGTCAGCCCCAGCATTTT | CAWSVLQGGQPQHF
TRBJ1-6 | - | TRBV7-6 | - | 16 | TGTGCCAGCAGCCCGGGCGTAGCGGCAGGGCGGACACCCCTCCACTTT | CASSPGVAAGRTPLHF
TRBJ2-1 | TRBD2 | TRBV7-9 | - | 16 | TGTGCCAGCAGGAACATCGGGGGGAGCTCCTACAATGAGCAGTTCTTC | CASRNIGGSSYNEQFF
TRBJ2-6 | - | TRBV28 | few | 20 | TGTGCCAGCAGTTCGGGGGTTCTAGACACACCACCATCTGGGGCCAACGTCCTGACTTTC | CASSSGVLDTPPSGANVLTF
TRBJ1-4 | - | TRBV6-6 | few | 12 | TGTGCCAGCAGAAGACCATTGGAAAAACTGTTTTTT | CASRRPLEKLFF
TRBJ2-2 | - | TRBV4-3 | - | 16 | TGCGCCAGCAGCCAAAAACGTGTCACGAACACCGGGGAGCTGTTTTTT | CASSQKRVTNTGELFF
TRBJ2-7 | TRBD1 | TRBV20-1 | few | 13 | TGCAGTGTTCCGGGACAGGGGTCTAACGAGCAGTACTTC | CSVPGQGSNEQYF
TRBJ1-1 | - | TRBV7-2 | - | 14 | TGTGCCAGCAGCCTGGACTGGATGGGCACTGAAGCTTTCTTT | CASSLDWMGTEAFF
TRBJ2-1 | TRBD2 | TRBV5-1 | - | 15 | TGCGCCAGCAGCTTGGTCGCGGGTGCGGGGGATGAGCAGTTCTTC | CASSLVAGAGDEQFF
TRBJ2-1 | TRBD2 | TRBV7-6 | many | 17 | TGTGCCAGCAGCTTAGCGGTCCGGGCTAGCGGGGACAATGAGCAGTTCTTC | CASSLAVRASGDNEQFF
TRBJ2-1 | TRBD2 | TRBV12-3/TRBV12-4 | many | 15 | TGTGCCAGCACCAAATCCCGGGACTACGACAATGAGCAGTTCTTC | CASTKSRDYDNEQFF
TRBJ1-4 | - | TRBV5-1 | many | 14 | TGCGCCAGCAAACCGGACCCAACTAATGAAAAACTGTTTTTT | CASKPDPTNEKLFF
TRBJ2-7 | - | TRBV5-1 | - | 14 | TGCGCCAGCAGCTTGTTGGCCGAATCCTACGAGCAGTACTTC | CASSLLAESYEQYF
TRBJ1-1 | - | TRBV7-9 | many | 12 | TGTGCCAGCAGCTTAGTTGTCACTGAAGCTTTCTTT | CASSLVVTEAFF
TRBJ2-2 | - | TRBV11-1 | - | 15 | TGTGCCAGCAGCTTAGGGGACCGTTGGCACGGGGAGCTGTTTTTT | CASSLGDRWHGELFF
TRBJ2-2 | - | TRBV7-3 | many | 16 | TGTGCCAGCAGCCCCTTTACGACAGCGAACACCGGGGAGCTGTTTTTT | CASSPFTTANTGELFF